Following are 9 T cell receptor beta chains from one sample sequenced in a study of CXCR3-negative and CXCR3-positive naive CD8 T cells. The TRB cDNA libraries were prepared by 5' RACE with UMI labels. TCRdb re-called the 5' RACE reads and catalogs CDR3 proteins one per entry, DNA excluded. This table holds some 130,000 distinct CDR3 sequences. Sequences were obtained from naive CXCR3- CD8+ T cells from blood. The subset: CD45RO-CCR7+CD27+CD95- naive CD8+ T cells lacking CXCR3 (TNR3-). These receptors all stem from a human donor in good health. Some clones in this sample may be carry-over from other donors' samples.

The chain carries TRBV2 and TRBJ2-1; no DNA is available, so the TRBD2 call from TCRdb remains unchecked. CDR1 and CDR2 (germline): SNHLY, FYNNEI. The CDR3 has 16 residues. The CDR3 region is CASKSLREISYNEQFF.

The CDR3 sequence is CSVGRSSYEQYF. The rearrangement uses TRBV29-1 and TRBJ2-7; the D call from TCRdb, TRBD1, cannot be confirmed without DNA. The CDR3 sequence is 12 residues long. Germline loops: CDR1 SQVTM, CDR2 ANQGSEA.

Here the CDR3 reads CASSVDYNEQFF. The genes are TRBV9 and TRBJ2-1. The CDR3 is 12 amino acids. Germline loops: CDR1 SGDLS, CDR2 YYNGEE.

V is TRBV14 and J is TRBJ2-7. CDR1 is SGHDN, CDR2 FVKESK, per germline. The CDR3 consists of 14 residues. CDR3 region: CASSQDFGDYEQYF. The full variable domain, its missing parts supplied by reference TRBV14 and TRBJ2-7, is EAGVTQFPSHSVIEKGQTVTLRCDPISGHDNLYWYRRVMGKEIKFLLHFVKESKQDESGMPNNRFLAERTGGTYSTLKVQPAELEDSGVYFCASSQDFGDYEQYFGPGTRLTVT.

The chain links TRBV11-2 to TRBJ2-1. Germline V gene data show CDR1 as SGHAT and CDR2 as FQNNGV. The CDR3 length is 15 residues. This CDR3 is CASSLGGSSYNEQFF. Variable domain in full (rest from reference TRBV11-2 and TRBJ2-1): EAGVAQSPRYKIIEKRQSVAFWCNPISGHATLYWYQQILGQGPKLLIQFQNNGVVDDSQLPKDRFSAERLKGVDSTLKIQPAKLEDSAVYLCASSLGGSSYNEQFFGPGTRLTVL.

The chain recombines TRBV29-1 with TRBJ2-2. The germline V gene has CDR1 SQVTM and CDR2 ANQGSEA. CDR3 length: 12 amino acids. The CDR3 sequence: CSVDWGTGELFF.

The CDR3 here is CASSPLSGINYNEQFF. This chain links TRBV12-3 or TRBV12-4 with TRBJ2-1; no DNA is available, so the TRBD2 call from TCRdb remains unchecked. This CDR3 has 16 residues.

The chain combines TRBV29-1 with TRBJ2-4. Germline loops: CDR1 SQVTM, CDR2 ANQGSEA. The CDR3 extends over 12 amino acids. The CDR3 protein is CSVGTPKNIQYF.

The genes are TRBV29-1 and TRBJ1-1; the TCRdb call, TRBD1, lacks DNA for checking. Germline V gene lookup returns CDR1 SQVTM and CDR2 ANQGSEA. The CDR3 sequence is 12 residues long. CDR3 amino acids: CSVLQDDTEAFF.